The 26 T cell receptor beta chains listed next were all sequenced from one sample in a study of spatial heterogeneity in lung cancer. A single record per CDR3 protein comes from TCRdb applying MiXCR to the 5' RACE reads. The table lists 10,000 to 15,000 distinct CDR3 sequences, 5.2% of them singletons. Time point: sample taken at primary tumor resection. Whole RNA obtained from tumor, nontumor lung or frozen PBMC underwent sequencing without sorting. Here the sequenced sample was lung tumor tissue, taken at surgery. The receptors originated from a human donor with early-stage non-small cell lung cancer.

Many counts were recorded for this clonotype. Little can be read into the size of this beta chain, an off-target read in a library designed for alpha chains. This rearrangement joins TRBV6-2 or TRBV6-3 to TRBJ1-5; D not resolved. V lost 5 bases and J 2 bases, leaving 7 bases between the germline ends. This CDR3 is built from 13 residues. CDR1 MNHEY and CDR2 SVGEGT come from the germline V gene. CDR3 DNA sequence: TGTGCCAGCAGTCCAATCGGCAATCAGCCCCAGCATTTT. Protein: CASSPIGNQPQHF.

Of note for this clonotype: Found in a library prepared for alpha chains, this beta chain is an off-target read, and its abundance has little meaning. The V gene is TRBV12-3 or TRBV12-4, the J gene TRBJ2-5, with 13 bases aligning to TRBD2. The CDR3 has 15 residues. The ends lost 5 bases at V and 5 bases at J; junction bases unmatched: 5. The CDR3 DNA follows: TGTGCCAGCAGTCGGACTAGCGGGAGAACGGAGACCCAGTACTTC. It specifies CASSRTSGRTETQYF.

This clonotype has ten or more counts. This beta chain appears as a stray read in a library generated for alpha chains; its size is not informative. The rearrangement joins TRBV24-1 to TRBJ2-7, with 12 nucleotides matching TRBD2. The CDR3 is made up of 15 amino acids. Per germline, CDR1 KGHDR and CDR2 SFDVKD. J lost 4 bases, V lost 5 bases, and 5 bases had no gene match. The CDR3 bases are TGTGCCACCAGTGGCTTGACTAGCGGGAGTTACGAGCAGTACGTC. It codes for CATSGLTSGSYEQYV.

This clonotype appeared many times. This beta chain is off target for a library built for alpha chains, so its abundance means little. The rearrangement joins TRBV12-3 or TRBV12-4 to TRBJ2-3; D is unresolved. Trimming pared 6 bases from V and 4 bases from J, leaving 11 bases between. The CDR3 is 13 residues long. CDR3 sequence (DNA): TGTGCCAGCAGACCCACCCCTTCAGATACGCAGTATTTT. Translation gives CASRPTPSDTQYF.

This clonotype was seen repeatedly, ten times or more. Found in a library prepared for alpha chains, this beta chain is an off-target read, and its abundance has little meaning. V and J are TRBV10-2 and TRBJ2-7; TRBD1 agrees at 8 bases. CDR1 and CDR2 (germline): WSHSY, SAAADI. The ends lost 6 bases at V and 3 bases at J; junction bases unmatched: 4. The CDR3 length is 13 residues. The CDR3 DNA reads TGCGCCAGCAGCAGGGGGCCAAACTACGAGCAGTACGTC. This gives the protein CASSRGPNYEQYV.

This clonotype was counted ten times or more. This beta chain turned up in a library designed for alpha chains; as an off-target read, its abundance says little. The V gene is TRBV30, the J gene TRBJ2-1; TRBD2 aligns across 11 bases. The CDR3 has 16 residues. V gave up 4 bases and J gave up 4 bases; unmatched junction bases: 9. CDR1 and CDR2 from the germline V gene are GTSNPN and SVGIG (reference sequence). The CDR3 DNA sequence: TGTGCCTGGAAGGGACCGGGACTAGCGGCTTACAATGAGCAGTTCTTC. This gives the protein CAWKGPGLAAYNEQFF.

The table lists this clonotype with many counts. Because the library targeted alpha chains, this beta chain is an off-target read whose size means little. The chain joins TRBV7-2 to TRBJ1-6, with 10 nucleotides matching TRBD1. The germline V gene encodes CDR1 SGHTA and CDR2 FQGNSA. J lost 14 bases, V lost 0 bases, and 10 bases had no gene match. This CDR3 has 16 amino acids. The CDR3 DNA is TGTGCCAGCAGCTTAGCGCCGGGACAGGGGTCACGAACCCTCCACTTT. It translates to CASSLAPGQGSRTLHF.

In its sample, this clonotype is medium-sized (0.01 to 0.1%). In a library made to pick up alpha chains, this beta chain is a stray read with a size that means little. CDR3 nucleotide sequence: TGTGCCAGCAGCCGACAGGTTTCCTACGAGCAGTACTTC. As protein: CASSRQVSYEQYF. This chain joins TRBV7-9 and TRBJ2-7; TRBD1 is a possible D gene (6 bases). CDR1 and CDR2 (germline): SEHNR, FQNEAQ (reference sequence). CDR3 length: 13 residues. V was pared by 5 bases and J by 1 base, with 9 bases between.

This clonotype has a count of ten or more. This beta chain represents an off-target read in a library built for alpha chains; its size is of limited meaning. This chain connects TRBV7-3 to TRBJ2-5; D may be TRBD1 (5 bases). Trimming stripped 2 bases from V and 2 bases from J, with 12 bases between. This CDR3 comprises 15 residues. CDR1 is SGHTA and CDR2 is FQGTGA in the germline V gene. The CDR3 nucleotides read TGTGCCAGCAGCTTAGGAGCAGGGCGACAAGAGACCCAGTACTTC. Its translation: CASSLGAGRQETQYF.

Many counts were recorded for this clonotype. The library was prepared for alpha chains; this beta chain is a stray read, so its frequency means little. The rearrangement links TRBV3-1 to TRBJ2-7; D ambiguous. The V gene's germline CDR1 is LGHDT and CDR2 YNNKEL (reference sequence). Trimming stripped 1 base from V and 4 bases from J, with 8 bases between. The CDR3 loop spans 13 amino acids. As DNA, the CDR3 is TGTGCCAGCAGCCAAGGCTTCGGGTACGAGCAGTACTTC. Encoded protein: CASSQGFGYEQYF.

This clonotype was detected many times. For a library built for alpha chains, this beta chain is a stray read; little rests on its size. The chain uses TRBV10-3 and TRBJ2-1; D possibly corresponds to TRBD1 (7 bases). CDR1 and CDR2 (germline): ENHRY, SYGVKD. The V end lost 10 bases, the J end lost 6 bases, and 19 bases lay between the germline ends. The CDR3 is 14 amino acids. The CDR3, as DNA: TGTGCCACCCGGGCAGGGGGGACCTTCAATGAGCAGTTCTTC. This gives the protein CATRAGGTFNEQFF.

This clonotype was counted many times. Found in a library prepared for alpha chains, this beta chain is an off-target read, and its abundance has little meaning. The chain has TRBV4-2 and TRBJ1-1; unclear D gene. Germline V gene sequence: CDR1 LGHNA, CDR2 YNFKEQ. The CDR3 covers 16 residues. V was trimmed by 3 bases and J by 4 bases, leaving 18 bases between them. The DNA for the CDR3 is TGTGCCAGCAGCCAGGTCGCGGGTCTGACAACCACTGAAGCTTTCTTT. Its protein is CASSQVAGLTTTEAFF.

This clonotype was detected ten times or more. Little can be read into the size of this beta chain, an off-target read in a library designed for alpha chains. The chain carries TRBV5-4 and TRBJ1-1, with D hard to call. CDR3 length: 13 amino acids. V dropped 4 bases and J dropped 7 bases, with 14 bases sitting between them. Germline-derived CDR1 and CDR2 are SGHNT and YYREEE (reference sequence). CDR3 coding DNA: TGTGCCAGCAGCGGCCCGACGGCCAATGAAGCTTTCTTT. Its protein is CASSGPTANEAFF. The full variable domain, with the rest looked up from reference TRBV5-4 and TRBJ1-1, is ETGVTQSPTHLIKTRGQQVTLRCSSQSGHNTVSWYQQALGQGPQFIFQYYREEENGRGNFPPRFSGLQFPNYSSELNVNALELDDSALYLCASSGPTANEAFFGQGTRLTVV.

This clonotype has a count of ten or more. This beta chain was picked up by a library intended for alpha chains and is off target, so its count carries little meaning. The chain uses TRBV12-3 or TRBV12-4 and TRBJ2-2; maybe TRBD2 (6 bases). V lost 3 bases and J lost 1, with 15 bases in between. The CDR3 covers 17 residues. The CDR3 sequence is CASSFTRDSENTGELFF. CDR3 DNA: TGTGCCAGCAGTTTTACTCGGGACTCGGAGAACACCGGGGAGCTGTTTTTT.

Many counts were recorded for this clonotype. This beta chain is a stray sequence in a library constructed for alpha chains; its clone size is not meaningful. V is TRBV3-1 and J is TRBJ1-1; D gene unclear. Trimming removed 2 bases at V and 12 bases at J, with 13 bases between. The CDR3 runs 12 residues. Looked up from germline, CDR1 is LGHDT and CDR2 is YNNKEL (reference sequence). The CDR3 sequence is CASSQTGLKTFF. The CDR3, as DNA: TGTGCCAGCAGCCAAACTGGGCTTAAGACTTTCTTT.

In this sample, this clonotype turned up many times. The library was prepared for alpha chains; this beta chain is a stray read, so its frequency means little. The gene calls are TRBV3-1 and TRBJ1-2; the D gene is possibly TRBD1 (6 bases). Germline CDR1 LGHDT, CDR2 YNNKEL (reference sequence). V was cut by 0 bases and J by 4 bases, with 12 bases left in between. The CDR3 covers 15 residues. The CDR3 is CASSQDHRAAYGYTF. The CDR3 DNA is TGTGCCAGCAGCCAAGACCACAGGGCCGCCTATGGCTACACCTTC.

This clonotype was observed many times. This beta chain is an off-target read within a library intended for alpha chains, so its frequency means little. The chain is built from TRBV29-1 and TRBJ2-6, with 12 bases that match TRBD2. This CDR3 is 16 amino acids long. Trimming took 4 bases from V and 2 from J; bases not matched to a gene: 3. The germline V gene encodes CDR1 SQVTM and CDR2 ANQGSEA. This chain's CDR3 is CSVASGRAAGANVLTF. Here the CDR3 DNA reads TGCAGCGTTGCTAGCGGGAGGGCCGCTGGGGCCAACGTCCTGACTTTC.

This clonotype was counted ten times or more. One end of the junction is discordant with germline, which a read error may explain. The size of this beta chain means little, since it is a stray read in a library made for alpha chains. The J gene is TRBJ2-1, the V gene TRBV20-1; 11 positions match TRBD2. CDR3 length: 15 amino acids. CDR1 is DFQATT, CDR2 SNEGSKA, per germline (reference sequence). The CDR3 DNA reads as TGCAGTGCTAGACAACCGGGACTAGCGGCCAATGTGCAGTTCTTC. This sequence encodes CSARQPGLAANVQFF.

Ten or more counts support this clonotype. Found in a library prepared for alpha chains, this beta chain is an off-target read, and its abundance has little meaning. The rearrangement uses TRBV5-1 and TRBJ1-6, with 9 nucleotides matching TRBD1. V dropped 4 bases and J dropped 7; count of bases not matched to a gene: 6. Germline CDR1 and CDR2: SGHRS and YFSETQ. This CDR3 contains 15 residues. CDR3 nucleotides: TGCGCCAGCAGCCGCCAGGGGACAGGGAATTCACCCCTCCACTTT. This encodes CASSRQGTGNSPLHF.

This clonotype was picked up many times. This beta chain turned up in a library designed for alpha chains; as an off-target read, its abundance says little. This sequence joins TRBV18 and TRBJ1-5; 10 bases map to TRBD1. CDR3 length: 17 amino acids. Trimming took 3 bases from V and 2 from J; bases not matched to a gene: 7. Per the germline V gene, CDR1 is KGHSH and CDR2 is LQKENI. The CDR3 DNA is TGTGCCAGCTCACCGGGACAGGGGTTTAGGGGCAATCAGCCCCAGCATTTT. The encoded protein is CASSPGQGFRGNQPQHF.

At least ten counts were recorded for this clonotype. A library made for alpha chains picked up this beta chain off target, so its size means little. Here the CDR3 reads CASISRENTEAFF. The DNA of the CDR3 is TGCGCCAGCATTAGTCGAGAAAACACTGAAGCTTTCTTT. The chain uses TRBV5-1 and TRBJ1-1; the D is unclear. Germline V CDR1 and CDR2: SGHRS, YFSETQ. Trimming left V 6 bases short and J 2 bases short, with 11 bases between. The CDR3 runs to 13 residues.

In its sample, this clonotype was seen many times. Being off target in a library aimed at alpha chains, this beta chain has a size of little meaning. The J gene is TRBJ1-2, the V gene TRBV28; no clear D. This CDR3 region has 12 residues. Trimming took 10 bases from V and 2 from J, leaving 11 bases between them. Germline V gene sequence: CDR1 MDHEN, CDR2 SYDVKM. The CDR3 here is CATLGGNYGYTF. The CDR3 DNA sequence: TGTGCCACCCTGGGCGGGAACTATGGCTACACCTTC.

This clonotype was detected many times. This beta chain appears as a stray read in a library generated for alpha chains; its size is not informative. The chain recombines TRBV19 with TRBJ2-5; D tentatively fits TRBD1 or TRBD2 (5 bases each). The V end lost 5 bases, the J end lost 7 bases, and 14 bases lay between the germline ends. The CDR3 has 13 amino acids. Germline V gene data show CDR1 as LNHDA and CDR2 as SQIVND (reference sequence). CDR3: CASSPGTLGTQYF. The CDR3 DNA sequence: TGTGCCAGTAGTCCCGGGACCCTCGGGACCCAGTACTTC.

This clonotype was picked up many times. This beta chain appears as a stray read in a library generated for alpha chains; its size is not informative. This chain links TRBV12-3 or TRBV12-4 with TRBJ2-1; 10 bases map to TRBD2. V was pared by 7 bases and J by 0 bases, with 6 bases of the junction left unmatched. This CDR3 spans 16 amino acids. CDR3 loop: CASIARLAGSYNEQFF. The CDR3 DNA reads as TGTGCCAGCATAGCCAGACTAGCGGGCTCCTACAATGAGCAGTTCTTC.

This clonotype has ten or more counts. This beta chain is an unintended read in a library built for alpha chains; its size means little. The chain joins TRBV12-3 or TRBV12-4 to TRBJ2-3; no reliable D call. The CDR3 runs 13 residues. V gave up 1 base and J gave up 4 bases, with 6 bases separating them. The CDR3 sequence is CASSLGGADTQYF. The CDR3 DNA reads as TGTGCCAGCAGTTTAGGGGGTGCAGATACGCAGTATTTT.

This clonotype was observed at least ten times. This beta chain represents an off-target read in a library built for alpha chains; its size is of limited meaning. This chain uses TRBV4-1 with TRBJ2-1, with 12 bases aligning to TRBD2. Losses at the gene ends were 2 bases for V and 2 bases for J; bases not matched to a gene: 4. Germline-derived CDR1 and CDR2 are MGHRA and YSYEKL. The CDR3 is 17 amino acids. This CDR3 is CASSQTTSGGPYNEQFF. The CDR3 region has the DNA TGCGCCAGCAGCCAAACTACTAGCGGGGGGCCCTACAATGAGCAGTTCTTC.